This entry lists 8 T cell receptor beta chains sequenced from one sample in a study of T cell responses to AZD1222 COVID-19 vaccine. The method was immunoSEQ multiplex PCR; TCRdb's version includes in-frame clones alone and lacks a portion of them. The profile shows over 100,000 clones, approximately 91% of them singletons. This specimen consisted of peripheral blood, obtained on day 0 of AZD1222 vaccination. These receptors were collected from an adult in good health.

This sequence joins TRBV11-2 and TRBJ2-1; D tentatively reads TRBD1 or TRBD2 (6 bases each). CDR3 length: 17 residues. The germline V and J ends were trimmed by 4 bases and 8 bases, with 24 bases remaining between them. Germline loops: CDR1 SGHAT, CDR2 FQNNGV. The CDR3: CASSSPVYDGGGDEQFF. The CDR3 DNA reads TGTGCCAGCAGCTCGCCGGTGTATGACGGGGGCGGGGATGAGCAGTTCTTC.

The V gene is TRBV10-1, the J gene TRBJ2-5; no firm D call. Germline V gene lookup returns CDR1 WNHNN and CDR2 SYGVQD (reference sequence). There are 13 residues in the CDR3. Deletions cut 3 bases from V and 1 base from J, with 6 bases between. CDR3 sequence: CASSEGPQETQYF. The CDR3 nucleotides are TGCGCCAGCAGTGAAGGACCCCAAGAGACCCAGTACTTC.

DNA for the CDR3: TGTGCCTTAGCTCGTTTAGGCACTGAAGCTTTCTTT. Amino acid sequence: CALARLGTEAFF. The J gene is TRBJ1-1, the V gene TRBV30; D gene ambiguous. CDR1 and CDR2 from the germline V gene are GTSNPN and SVGIG (reference sequence). V dropped 7 bases and J dropped 4 bases, with 13 bases sitting between them. The CDR3 totals 12 residues.

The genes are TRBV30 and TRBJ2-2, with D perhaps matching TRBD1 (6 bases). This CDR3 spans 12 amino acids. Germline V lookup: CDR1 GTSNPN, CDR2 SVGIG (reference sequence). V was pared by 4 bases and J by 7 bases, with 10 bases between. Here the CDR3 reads CAWTGAHGELFF. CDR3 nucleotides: TGTGCCTGGACAGGGGCCCACGGGGAGCTGTTTTTT.

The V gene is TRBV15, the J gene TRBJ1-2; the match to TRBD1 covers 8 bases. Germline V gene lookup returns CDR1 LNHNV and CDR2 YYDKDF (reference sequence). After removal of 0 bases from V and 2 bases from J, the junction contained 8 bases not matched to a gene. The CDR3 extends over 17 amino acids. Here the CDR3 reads CATSREKSWTGNYGYTF. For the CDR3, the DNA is TGTGCCACCAGCAGAGAAAAGAGTTGGACAGGGAACTATGGCTACACCTTC.

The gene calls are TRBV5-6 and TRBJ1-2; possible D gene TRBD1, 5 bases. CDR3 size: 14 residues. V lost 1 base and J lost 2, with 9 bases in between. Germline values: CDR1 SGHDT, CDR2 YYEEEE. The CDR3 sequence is CASSLQGFNYGYTF. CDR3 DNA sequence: TGTGCCAGCAGCTTGCAGGGTTTCAACTATGGCTACACCTTC.

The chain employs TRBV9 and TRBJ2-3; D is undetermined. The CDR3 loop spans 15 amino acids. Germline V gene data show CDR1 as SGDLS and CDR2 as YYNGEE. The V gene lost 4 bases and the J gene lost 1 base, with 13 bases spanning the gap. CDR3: CASSTTAFRTDTQYF. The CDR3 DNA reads TGTGCCAGCAGCACGACTGCTTTCCGCACAGATACGCAGTATTTT. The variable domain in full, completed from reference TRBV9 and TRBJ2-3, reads DSGVTQTPKHLITATGQRVTLRCSPRSGDLSVYWYQQSLDQGLQFLIQYYNGEERAKGNILERFSAQQFPDLHSELNLSSLELGDSALYFCASSTTAFRTDTQYFGPGTRLTVL.

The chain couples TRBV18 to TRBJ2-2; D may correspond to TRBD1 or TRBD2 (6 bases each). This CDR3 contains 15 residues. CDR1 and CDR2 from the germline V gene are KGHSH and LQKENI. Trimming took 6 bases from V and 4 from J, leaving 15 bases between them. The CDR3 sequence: CASSLGGHFTGELFF. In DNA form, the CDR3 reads TGTGCCAGCTCCCTAGGGGGGCACTTCACCGGGGAGCTGTTTTTT.